This passage covers 11 T cell receptor beta chains from one sample sequenced in a study of cytomegalovirus exposure and HLA in healthy donors. Researchers ran the PCR with 60 Vbeta and 13 Jbeta primers. Repertoires were generated with immunoSEQ multiplex PCR, while TCRdb's copy carries only in-frame clones and drops some. The profile shows approximately 140,000 clones, 75% to 85% of them singletons. What was sequenced was PBMCs. Receptor source: a man between 50 and 59 years old in good health and CMV-seropositive.

The chain recombines TRBV5-4 with TRBJ1-6, with D perhaps TRBD1 (6 bases). This CDR3 is built from 15 residues. The V gene lost 4 bases and the J gene lost 6 bases, with 14 bases spanning the gap. Looked up from germline, CDR1 is SGHNT and CDR2 is YYREEE (reference sequence). This CDR3 is CASSRFGQSNSPLHF. Written as DNA, the CDR3 is TGTGCCAGCAGCCGTTTCGGACAGTCTAATTCACCCCTCCACTTT.

The chain uses TRBV28 and TRBJ2-2; D unresolved. V lost 2 bases and J lost 4, with 14 bases in between. Per germline, CDR1 MDHEN and CDR2 SYDVKM. This CDR3 region has 16 residues. The CDR3 nucleotides read TGTGCCAGCAGTTTAAGTAACAGAGCATTCACCGGGGAGCTGTTTTTT. Amino acids: CASSLSNRAFTGELFF.

This chain links TRBV19 with TRBJ2-7; 15 bases match TRBD2. Losses at the gene ends were 5 bases for V and 4 bases for J; bases not matched to a gene: 3. This CDR3 is built from 15 residues. Germline assignment: CDR1 LNHDA and CDR2 SQIVND (reference sequence). The CDR3 loop reads CASSSGTSGGYEQYF. The DNA for the CDR3 is TGTGCCAGTAGTTCCGGGACTAGCGGGGGGTACGAGCAGTACTTC.

The chain recombines TRBV14 with TRBJ2-3; TRBD2 agrees at 9 bases. The ends lost 0 bases at V and 0 bases at J; junction bases unmatched: 10. The CDR3 runs to 19 residues. Germline-derived CDR1 and CDR2 are SGHDN and FVKESK. CDR3 protein: CASSQDLPSGTPSTDTQYF. The CDR3 nucleotides are TGTGCCAGCAGCCAAGATCTCCCTAGCGGGACACCTAGCACAGATACGCAGTATTTT.

This rearrangement joins TRBV27 to TRBJ2-2; 7 bases map to TRBD1. CDR3 length: 15 residues. Germline V gives CDR1 MNHEY, CDR2 SMNVEV (reference sequence). V gave up 2 bases and J gave up 5 bases; unmatched junction bases: 5. CDR3 sequence (DNA): TGTGCCAGCAGTTTAATAGGGGGCGTGACCGGGGAGCTGTTTTTT. Residues: CASSLIGGVTGELFF.

As concerns this clone: One end of the junction fails to match germline, which may point to a read error. The chain recombines TRBV7-9 with TRBJ1-4, with D tentatively TRBD1 (5 bases). The CDR3 has 14 residues. CDR1 and CDR2 from the germline V gene are SEHNR and FQNEAQ (reference sequence). The CDR3 loop reads CSSSFGQGREKLFF. DNA for the CDR3: TGTTCCAGCAGCTTTGGGCAGGGCCGAGAAAAACTGTTTTTT.

This chain joins TRBV11-3 and TRBJ2-1, with 7 bases identical to TRBD1. The CDR3 spans 15 residues. Germline loops: CDR1 SGHNT, CDR2 YENEEA. Trimming took 5 bases from V and 7 from J; bases not matched to a gene: 11. The CDR3 is CASSPRTGQANEQFF. CDR3 DNA sequence: TGTGCCAGCAGCCCCCGGACAGGACAGGCGAATGAGCAGTTCTTC.

The chain is built from TRBV7-3 and TRBJ2-7; 10 positions agree with TRBD2. The V gene end was trimmed by 1 base and the J gene end by 7 bases; junction bases not matched to a gene: 7. CDR1 is SGHTA and CDR2 is FQGTGA in the germline V gene. This CDR3 region has 15 residues. The CDR3 spells CASSLRLAGVQEQYF. DNA of the CDR3: TGTGCCAGCAGCTTAAGGCTAGCGGGAGTGCAGGAGCAGTACTTC. The complete variable domain, with remaining parts taken from reference TRBV7-3 and TRBJ2-7, reads GAGVSQTPSNKVTEKGKYVELRCDPISGHTALYWYRQSLGQGPEFLIYFQGTGAADDSGLPNDRFFAVRPEGSVSTLKIQRTERGDSAVYLCASSLRLAGVQEQYFGPGTRLTVT.

Concerning this clone: One end of the junction varies from germline; a read error may be responsible. J is TRBJ2-1 and V is TRBV7-7; a possible D gene is TRBD2 (5 bases). In germline, CDR1 is SSHAT, CDR2 FNYEAQ (reference sequence). The CDR3 extends over 14 amino acids. CDR3 sequence (DNA): TGTGCTAGCAGCTTGGGTGGGCCGGGAAATGAGCAGTTCTTC. This encodes CASSLGGPGNEQFF.

The J gene is TRBJ2-2, the V gene TRBV6-5; 8 bases agree with TRBD2. In germline, CDR1 is MNHEY, CDR2 SVGAGI. The CDR3 runs to 15 residues. Trimming cost V 10 bases and J 3 bases; bases outside gene matches: 10. The CDR3 reads CATTLGAGDTGELFF. CDR3 coding DNA: TGTGCCACCACCCTGGGAGCGGGAGACACCGGGGAGCTGTTTTTT.

This chain joins TRBV27 and TRBJ2-3; 8 bases line up with TRBD2. Losses at the gene ends were 7 bases for V and 3 bases for J; bases not matched to a gene: 9. Germline V lookup: CDR1 MNHEY, CDR2 SMNVEV (reference sequence). This CDR3 is 15 amino acids long. The CDR3 DNA follows: TGTGCCAGCACCCTCGGGGGGGGGTTAACAGATACGCAGTATTTT. Translation gives CASTLGGGLTDTQYF.